These T cell receptor beta chains were read from a single sample in a study of cytomegalovirus exposure and HLA in healthy donors. Profiling relied on immunoSEQ multiplex PCR, and the TCRdb table lists in-frame clones only, not all of them. The sample records under 110,000 clones, approximately 74% being singletons. Sequencing was carried out using PBMCs. The receptors originated from a woman in her 40s in good health and CMV-seronegative. Each CDR3 is given with its conserved first and last residue. D genes are given only for firm matches. The size field is filled for only some rows; it gives once, few, many or a size class.

d_call j_call v_call clone_size cdr3_nt cdr3_aa
NA TRBJ2-2 TRBV9 NA TGTGCCAGCAGCGTAGTGGACTCCATAAACACCGGGGAGCTGTTTTTT CASSVVDSINTGELFF
NA TRBJ2-5 TRBV30 few TGTGCCTGGAAAGGCGGGGCCCTCTTACGTCAGTACTTC CAWKGGALLRQYF
TRBD1 TRBJ1-1 TRBV19 NA TGTGCCAGTAGTATAGCTCAACAGGGGGCTGAAGCTTTCTTT CASSIAQQGAEAFF
NA TRBJ1-1 TRBV6-5 NA TGTGCCAGCAGCAATTCCCGGGAGACTGAAGCTTTCTTT CASSNSRETEAFF
NA TRBJ1-5 TRBV28 NA TGTGCCAGCAGTTTATTTAGGGGGGGAGTTTTGCCCCAGCATTTT CASSLFRGGVLPQHF
TRBD2 TRBJ2-2 TRBV7-3 NA TGTGCCAGCAGGAGACTAGCGTCGAACACCGGGGAGCTGTTTTTT CASRRLASNTGELFF
TRBD1 TRBJ2-3 TRBV6-4 NA TGTGCCAGCAGTGACTCGACAGGGGGCCCAGATACGCAGTATTTT CASSDSTGGPDTQYF
TRBD1 TRBJ2-5 TRBV12-5 NA TGTGCTAGTGGCTCTGGGACAGACCAAGAGACCCAGTACTTC CASGSGTDQETQYF
NA TRBJ1-4 TRBV6-1 NA TGTGCCAGCAGTTTGGGCAGGGGTTACGAAAAACTGTTTTTT CASSLGRGYEKLFF
NA TRBJ2-1 TRBV28 NA TGTGCCAGCAGTTCCGGTCTCCACTACCCCAATGAGCAGTTCTTC CASSSGLHYPNEQFF
NA TRBJ2-3 TRBV5-1 NA TGCGCCAGCAGCTTACAGGGAAGGGACACAGATACGCAGTATTTT CASSLQGRDTDTQYF
NA TRBJ2-3 TRBV19 NA TGTGCCAGTAGAGACTTCCACAGGGCGGGGGGCACAGATACGCAGTATTTT CASRDFHRAGGTDTQYF
TRBD2 TRBJ2-3 TRBV30 NA TGTGCCTGGAGCAGGGACTACTCTAGCACAGATACGCAGTATTTT CAWSRDYSSTDTQYF
TRBD2 TRBJ2-5 TRBV7-2 few TGTGCCAGCAGCTTAGGTTTCGGGGGGGATCGAGAGACCCAGTACTTC CASSLGFGGDRETQYF
NA TRBJ2-7 TRBV6-6 NA TGTGCCAGCAGTGCCCTAGGTTCCCTATCCTACGAGCAGTACTTC CASSALGSLSYEQYF
TRBD1 TRBJ2-1 TRBV6-5 NA TGTGCCAGTTACTTTCCGGGACAGGGCTACAATGAGCAGTTCTTC CASYFPGQGYNEQFF
TRBD2 TRBJ2-7 TRBV6-1 NA TGTGCCAGCAGGGGACTAGCGGGAGTTTACGAGCAGTACTTC CASRGLAGVYEQYF
NA TRBJ1-5 TRBV14 NA TGTGCCAGCAGCCCTAATTTCACCCTCAGGGTCCGTAGCAATCAGCCCCAGCATTTT CASSPNFTLRVRSNQPQHF
NA TRBJ2-5 TRBV29-1 NA TGCAGCGTTGCCATTACAGGTTCGACGGAGACCCAGTACTTC CSVAITGSTETQYF
TRBD1 TRBJ1-2 TRBV4-3 few TGCGCCAGCAGCCACGAACGTCGACAGGGGCGGTATGGCTACACCTTC CASSHERRQGRYGYTF
NA TRBJ2-5 TRBV2 NA TGTGCCAGCAGCCTCCGGCGGCAACAAGAGACCCAGTACTTC CASSLRRQQETQYF
NA TRBJ1-1 TRBV20-1 NA TGCAGTGCCCCCTTTAACACTGAAGCTTTCTTT CSAPFNTEAFF
NA TRBJ2-2 TRBV7-3 NA TGTGCCAGCAGCTTCGGGAACACCGGGGAGCTGTTTTTT CASSFGNTGELFF
TRBD1 TRBJ1-5 TRBV27 NA TGTGCCAGCAGTGTGACAGGGGGCAATCAGCCCCAGCATTTT CASSVTGGNQPQHF
TRBD1 TRBJ2-7 TRBV4-1 NA TGCGCCAGCAGCCAAGGGGGACAGGGGGCGGGAGAGCAGTACTTC CASSQGGQGAGEQYF
NA TRBJ2-5 TRBV2 NA TGTGCCAGCAGTGACGGTGGGAGGGAGACCCAGTACTTC CASSDGGRETQYF
TRBD1 TRBJ1-6 TRBV19 NA TGTGCCAGTAGTATTTCAGGGACAGGGGATTCACCCCTCCACTTT CASSISGTGDSPLHF
TRBD1 TRBJ2-7 TRBV5-4 once TGTGCCAGCAGCTCTCCGGGACAGGGGGACTCCTACGAGCAGTACTTC CASSSPGQGDSYEQYF
NA TRBJ2-7 TRBV6-6 few TGTGCCAGCAGACTGGACAGTTTCGACGAGCAGTACTTC CASRLDSFDEQYF
TRBD2 TRBJ2-5 TRBV11-2 NA TGTGCCAGCAGCTTAGTGACTAGCGGGGACCAAGAGACCCAGTACTTC CASSLVTSGDQETQYF
TRBD2 TRBJ2-5 TRBV27 NA TGTGCCAGCAGTACCAACCGGGACTACCAGGAGACCCAGTACTTC CASSTNRDYQETQYF
TRBD1 TRBJ1-1 TRBV6-5 once TGTGCCAGCAGTCCTTCGACAGGGTGGCCCACTGAAGCTTTCTTT CASSPSTGWPTEAFF
TRBD1 TRBJ2-6 TRBV15 NA TGTGCCACCAGCGCGACAGGGACTGGGGCCAACGTCCTGACTTTC CATSATGTGANVLTF
TRBD1 TRBJ1-1 TRBV6-5 NA TGTGCCAGCAGTCTTACAGGGGGATCTGAAGCTTTCTTT CASSLTGGSEAFF
NA TRBJ1-2 TRBV7-2 NA TGTGCCAGCAGCCCCCAGACAGTTCCCTATGGCTACACCTTC CASSPQTVPYGYTF
NA TRBJ2-7 TRBV18 NA TGTGCCAGCTCACCCCACAGTGATCCGAGCTCCTACGAGCAGTACTTC CASSPHSDPSSYEQYF
NA TRBJ2-7 TRBV4-1 once TGCGCCAGCAGCCAAGAGGCTCTAGAAAGAGACGAGCAGTACTTC CASSQEALERDEQYF
TRBD2 TRBJ2-7 TRBV6-5 NA TGTGCCAGCAGTTCCGAAAGAAGCGGGAGTTTATTCGAGCAGTACTTC CASSSERSGSLFEQYF
NA TRBJ2-3 TRBV10-1 NA TGCGCCAGCAGCGAGGGAGCTGGGACAGATACGCAGTATTTT CASSEGAGTDTQYF
NA TRBJ2-4 TRBV4-2 NA TGTGCCAGCAGCCAAGACTGGGGGCGGGGGAGGACCAAAAACATTCAGTACTTC CASSQDWGRGRTKNIQYF
TRBD1 TRBJ1-4 TRBV7-9 once TGTGCCAGCAGCAAACTCGGAGGGACAGGATGGTCTGAAAAACTGTTTTTT CASSKLGGTGWSEKLFF
TRBD1 TRBJ2-1 TRBV6-6 few TGTGCCAGCAGGCCCGGGACAGGGGGCAATGAGCAGTTCTTC CASRPGTGGNEQFF
TRBD2 TRBJ2-1 TRBV10-2 NA TGCGCCAGCAGGGATCTAGCGGGAGGACCTTACAATGAGCAGTTCTTC CASRDLAGGPYNEQFF
TRBD1 TRBJ2-7 TRBV18 NA TGTGCCAGCTCACTGACCCCGGGACAGGAAAACGAGCAGTACTTC CASSLTPGQENEQYF
TRBD1 TRBJ1-2 TRBV11-2 NA TGTGCCAGCAGCTTAGTACAGGGGATTAACTATGGCTACACCTTC CASSLVQGINYGYTF
NA TRBJ2-1 TRBV7-3 NA TGTGCCAGCAGCTTAGGGCCCAGCTCCTACAATGAGCAGTTCTTC CASSLGPSSYNEQFF
TRBD2 TRBJ2-5 TRBV23-1 once TGCGCCACCCAGGCGGGGGGGACTAGCGGGGGGCCCGGGCAAGAGACCCAGTACTTC CATQAGGTSGGPGQETQYF
TRBD1 TRBJ1-1 TRBV6-5 NA TGTGCCAGCAGTTACTCGGCAGGGGGATTTACTGAAGCTTTCTTT CASSYSAGGFTEAFF
NA TRBJ1-5 TRBV5-7 NA TGTGCCAGCAGCCTCTGGGAGAGCCTAATCAAAATGCCCCAGCATTTT CASSLWESLIKMPQHF
TRBD2 TRBJ2-3 TRBV10-1 NA TGCGCCAGCAGTGAGCGGTTGGGACTAGCGGGGAGCACAGATACGCAGTATTTT CASSERLGLAGSTDTQYF
TRBD2 TRBJ2-2 TRBV18 NA TGTGCCAGCTCAGACAAGCGGGGGGACACCCGGCGGGAGCTGTTTTTT CASSDKRGDTRRELFF
TRBD2 TRBJ2-5 TRBV7-2 NA TGTGCCAGCAGCTTCGGACTAGCGGGAGGGCCGGAGAGAGAGACCCAGTACTTC CASSFGLAGGPERETQYF
NA TRBJ1-1 TRBV5-1 NA TGCGCCAGCAGCTTGAGGGGATCAGGCACTGAAGCTTTCTTT CASSLRGSGTEAFF
TRBD1 TRBJ2-3 TRBV7-2 NA TGTGCCAGCAGCCACGACAGGGCGAACACAGATACGCAGTATTTT CASSHDRANTDTQYF
NA TRBJ2-1 TRBV19 NA TGTGCCAGTAGTTCCCATCTAGCGTACAATGAGCAGTTCTTC CASSSHLAYNEQFF
NA TRBJ2-7 TRBV19 NA TGTGCCAGTAGTATAAGTGGCAGGATAGACCTCTACGAGCAGTACTTC CASSISGRIDLYEQYF
NA TRBJ2-6 TRBV6-1 NA TGTGCCAGCAGTGAATCATGGCAGGGTAACATCGTCCTGACTTTC CASSESWQGNIVLTF
NA TRBJ1-1 TRBV9 NA TGTGCCAGCAGCGTAGACTTGAACACTGAAGCTTTCTTT CASSVDLNTEAFF
TRBD2 TRBJ2-3 TRBV18 NA TGTGCCAGCTCACCCCCCTATTTTAGCGGGAGTGTGGATACGCAGTATTTT CASSPPYFSGSVDTQYF